This passage covers 29 T cell receptor beta chains from one sample sequenced in a study of T cell changes during pregnancy in multiple sclerosis. Clones were read by immunoSEQ multiplex PCR, and TCRdb kept only the in-frame ones, dropping some. In the table there are some 89,000 clones, over 90% of which are singletons. The sequences come from peripheral blood, collected in the third trimester of pregnancy. The receptors were gathered from a female donor with multiple sclerosis, enrolled in a pregnancy study.

This clone has just one count. The chain carries TRBV6-4 and TRBJ2-1; 10 bases map to TRBD2. Germline CDR1 is MRHNA and CDR2 is SNTAGT. Trimming at V came to 0 bases and at J to 2 bases, leaving 1 base not matched to a gene. This CDR3 region has 16 residues. The CDR3 region has the DNA TGTGCCAGCAGTGACTCAGCGGGGGGGCCCTACAATGAGCAGTTCTTC. Protein sequence: CASSDSAGGPYNEQFF.

This CDR3 is CATARQVSRYEQYF. The CDR3 coding sequence is TGTGCCACCGCCCGACAGGTCTCAAGATACGAGCAGTACTTC. The chain uses TRBV27 and TRBJ2-7, with a weak D call TRBD1 (6 bases). The CDR3 consists of 14 residues. Trimming pared 10 bases from V and 4 bases from J, leaving 20 bases between. Germline CDR1 is MNHEY and CDR2 is SMNVEV (reference sequence).

The V and J genes are TRBV19 and TRBJ2-7, with D tentatively TRBD2 (6 bases). Germline V gene sequence: CDR1 LNHDA, CDR2 SQIVND (reference sequence). V lost 7 bases and J lost 2, with 15 bases in between. The CDR3 covers 14 residues. This CDR3 is CASNAGYGTYEQYF. Written as DNA, the CDR3 is TGTGCCAGTAATGCGGGGTACGGAACCTACGAGCAGTACTTC.

The J gene is TRBJ1-1, the V gene TRBV2; D unresolved. Germline V gene sequence: CDR1 SNHLY, CDR2 FYNNEI. This CDR3 contains 12 residues. The V gene lost 6 bases and the J gene lost 1 base, with 6 bases spanning the gap. The CDR3 DNA sequence: TGTGCCAGCAGCCCCCAGAACACTGAAGCTTTCTTT. Translation: CASSPQNTEAFF.

The V and J genes are TRBV11-2 and TRBJ2-7; D gene unclear. V lost 1 base to trimming and J lost 2 bases, with 15 bases between them. The CDR3 extends over 16 amino acids. CDR1 is SGHAT, CDR2 FQNNGV, per germline. In nucleotides, the CDR3 is TGTGCCAGCAGCTTAGTTGGCAATCCTTCTCCCTACGAGCAGTACTTC. Encoded protein: CASSLVGNPSPYEQYF.

This chain links TRBV7-9 with TRBJ2-7; D perhaps matches TRBD1 (6 bases). Looked up from germline, CDR1 is SEHNR and CDR2 is FQNEAQ (reference sequence). The CDR3 sequence is 17 residues long. V was cut by 5 bases and J by 3 bases, with 23 bases left in between. The CDR3 protein is CASSLRDTPTMNYEQYF. CDR3 in DNA: TGTGCCAGCAGCCTCCGGGACACACCTACGATGAACTACGAGCAGTACTTC.

The chain uses TRBV30 and TRBJ1-5, with D uncertain. The V end lost 1 base, the J end lost 5 bases, and 9 bases lay between the germline ends. The CDR3 extends over 13 amino acids. Germline V gene sequence: CDR1 GTSNPN, CDR2 SVGIG (reference sequence). CDR3 bases: TGTGCCTGGAGTGGGATAGGAGATCAGCCCCAGCATTTT. It codes for CAWSGIGDQPQHF.

The rearrangement uses TRBV7-8 and TRBJ1-5, with 9 bases that match TRBD1. The germline CDR1 and CDR2 sequences are SGHVS and FQNEAQ. The CDR3 runs 14 residues. The trim removed 1 base at V and 6 bases at J, leaving 1 base unmatched. CDR3: CASSLGDRVQPQHF. CDR3 sequence (DNA): TGTGCCAGCAGCTTAGGGGACAGGGTTCAGCCCCAGCATTTT.

This sequence joins TRBV28 and TRBJ1-1, with D uncertain. Trimming shortened V by 2 bases and J by 7 bases, and 11 bases separated the two germline ends. The CDR3 has 13 amino acids. Germline V lookup: CDR1 MDHEN, CDR2 SYDVKM. The CDR3 loop is CASSLSADGEAFF. The DNA of the CDR3 is TGTGCCAGCAGTTTAAGCGCAGACGGTGAAGCTTTCTTT.

The gene calls are TRBV11-2 and TRBJ1-6, with 9 bases lining up with TRBD1. The V and J ends lost 1 base and 9 bases, in that order; junction bases with no gene match: 10. The germline V gene encodes CDR1 SGHAT and CDR2 FQNNGV. This CDR3 has 17 amino acids. CDR3 nucleotide sequence: TGTGCCAGCAGCTTAGGCCGGCCGGGACAGGGCGTTTCACCCCTCCACTTT. Its protein is CASSLGRPGQGVSPLHF.

The gene calls are TRBV7-8 and TRBJ2-1; 7 bases are a match to TRBD2. Germline values: CDR1 SGHVS, CDR2 FQNEAQ. After removal of 4 bases from V and 4 bases from J, the junction contained 13 bases not matched to a gene. The length of the CDR3 is 17 residues. CDR3 DNA: TGTGCCAGCAGCTCAGGGACCGGGACTAAGATTTACAATGAGCAGTTCTTC. Protein product: CASSSGTGTKIYNEQFF.

The genes are TRBV2 and TRBJ1-1; D unresolved. CDR3 size: 13 residues. The V gene's germline CDR1 is SNHLY and CDR2 FYNNEI. Trimming removed 7 bases at V and 4 bases at J, with 13 bases between. As DNA, the CDR3 is TGTGCCAGCACCCAACGAGCCTCCACTGAAGCTTTCTTT. Amino acids: CASTQRASTEAFF.

In nucleotides, the CDR3 is TGCGCCAGCAGCTTGGGTGGGACAGGGACCTACGAGCAGTACTTC. Encoded protein: CASSLGGTGTYEQYF. The chain links TRBV5-1 to TRBJ2-7; TRBD1 matches 9 bases. V lost 0 bases and J lost 2; bases outside the gene matches: 3. The CDR3 has 15 amino acids. Germline assignment: CDR1 SGHRS and CDR2 YFSETQ.

The V and J genes are TRBV4-1 and TRBJ2-1; maybe TRBD1 (6 bases). Between the trimmed V and J ends, which lost 1 base and 12 bases, there was a span of 13 bases. Germline assignment: CDR1 MGHRA and CDR2 YSYEKL. This CDR3 is built from 13 residues. The chain's CDR3 is CASSQVEGEWQFF. CDR3 coding DNA: TGCGCCAGCAGCCAAGTTGAGGGGGAATGGCAGTTCTTC.

J is TRBJ2-7 and V is TRBV13; perhaps TRBD1 as D (7 bases). V was trimmed by 5 bases and J by 6 bases, leaving 23 bases between them. Germline V gene lookup returns CDR1 PRHDT and CDR2 FYEKMQ (reference sequence). This CDR3 is built from 16 residues. The chain's CDR3 is CASSHQTGRGVSEQYF. The CDR3 DNA reads as TGTGCCAGCAGCCACCAGACAGGGCGCGGGGTCAGCGAGCAGTACTTC. Filled out from reference TRBV13 and TRBJ2-7, the complete variable domain reads AAGVIQSPRHLIKEKRETATLKCYPIPRHDTVYWYQQGPGQDPQFLISFYEKMQSDKGSIPDRFSAQQFSDYHSELNMSSLELGDSALYFCASSHQTGRGVSEQYFGPGTRLTVT.

The V call is TRBV11-1, the J call TRBJ1-1; D not certain. CDR1 and CDR2 (germline): SGHAT, FQDESV (reference sequence). With 4 bases removed from V and 7 bases from J, the gap between germline ends came to 13 bases. The CDR3 runs to 13 residues. The CDR3 DNA is TGTGCCAGCAGCTCCAATCGGGGATATGAAGCTTTCTTT. Protein: CASSSNRGYEAFF. The variable domain in full, with the rest retrieved from reference TRBV11-1 and TRBJ1-1, is EAEVAQSPRYKITEKSQAVAFWCDPISGHATLYWYRQILGQGPELLVQFQDESVVDDSQLPKDRFSAERLKGVDSTLKIQPAELGDSAMYLCASSSNRGYEAFFGQGTRLTVV.

This chain uses TRBV11-2 with TRBJ2-7; D is possibly TRBD1 (5 bases). This CDR3 is 15 amino acids long. Trimming removed 1 base at V and 2 bases at J, with 12 bases between. In germline, CDR1 is SGHAT, CDR2 FQNNGV. This CDR3 reads CASSLVPGKTYEQYF. In nucleotides, the CDR3 is TGTGCCAGCAGCTTAGTTCCAGGGAAGACCTACGAGCAGTACTTC.

The chain has TRBV4-2 and TRBJ1-1; D unclear. V lost 0 bases, J lost 0 bases, and 8 bases lay in between. CDR1 LGHNA and CDR2 YNFKEQ come from the germline V gene. CDR3 length: 15 amino acids. The CDR3, as DNA: TGTGCCAGCAGCCAAGACTTAAACATGAACACTGAAGCTTTCTTT. This sequence encodes CASSQDLNMNTEAFF.

This clone was found once. CDR3 in DNA: TGCGCCAGCAGCTTGGTGCCCTTTGCGGGGGGAACAGATACGCAGTATTTT. This encodes CASSLVPFAGGTDTQYF. This chain links TRBV5-1 with TRBJ2-3; the match to TRBD2 covers 8 bases. Germline CDR1 is SGHRS and CDR2 is YFSETQ. This CDR3 contains 17 residues. V lost 0 bases and J lost 3; bases outside the gene matches: 9.

The V gene is TRBV19, the J gene TRBJ2-1, with D hard to call. V lost 6 bases, J lost 2 bases, and 17 bases lay in between. In germline, CDR1 is LNHDA, CDR2 SQIVND (reference sequence). The CDR3 has 16 residues. CDR3 protein: CASSPIPVNAYNEQFF. The CDR3, as DNA: TGTGCCAGTAGCCCCATTCCAGTTAACGCCTACAATGAGCAGTTCTTC. The full variable domain, with the rest looked up from reference TRBV19 and TRBJ2-1, is DGGITQSPKYLFRKEGQNVTLSCEQNLNHDAMYWYRQDPGQGLRLIYYSQIVNDFQKGDIAEGYSVSREKKESFPLTVTSAQKNPTAFYLCASSPIPVNAYNEQFFGPGTRLTVL.

The V call is TRBV2, the J call TRBJ1-4; tentative D call: TRBD1 (5 bases). V gave up 3 bases and J gave up 8 bases, with 19 bases separating them. Per germline, CDR1 SNHLY and CDR2 FYNNEI. The CDR3 loop spans 16 amino acids. CDR3 loop: CASSDLGSGGREKLFF. Written as DNA, the CDR3 is TGTGCCAGCAGTGATTTAGGCTCGGGGGGTAGGGAAAAACTGTTTTTT.

CDR3: CASSVGDIGYNEQFF. CDR3 DNA sequence: TGTGCCAGCAGCGTGGGGGACATCGGGTACAATGAGCAGTTCTTC. The rearrangement joins TRBV9 to TRBJ2-1, with D perhaps TRBD1 (6 bases). In germline, CDR1 is SGDLS, CDR2 YYNGEE. The CDR3 is 15 amino acids. With 2 bases removed from V and 4 bases from J, the gap between germline ends came to 13 bases.

This chain connects TRBV5-1 to TRBJ1-1, with TRBD1 as a possible D gene (6 bases). The CDR3 totals 15 residues. CDR1 is SGHRS and CDR2 is YFSETQ in the germline V gene. V lost 4 bases, J lost 0 bases, and 13 bases lay in between. The CDR3 loop is CASSVGQSMNTEAFF. Written as DNA, the CDR3 is TGCGCCAGCAGCGTCGGACAGTCAATGAACACTGAAGCTTTCTTT.

The V call is TRBV7-8, the J call TRBJ2-5, with TRBD2 identical over 9 bases. With V trimmed by 5 bases and J by 6 bases, 19 bases remained unmatched. CDR3 length: 18 amino acids. Germline V gene lookup returns CDR1 SGHVS and CDR2 FQNEAQ. CDR3 DNA sequence: TGTGCCAGCAGCCGCGCACATACCACCCAGCGGGGGGTAAAGACCCAGTACTTC. It specifies CASSRAHTTQRGVKTQYF.

This clone appeared a few times. V gene TRBV2 combines with J gene TRBJ2-1, with 9 bases identical to TRBD1. Germline loops: CDR1 SNHLY, CDR2 FYNNEI. J lost 7 bases, V lost 8 bases, and 0 bases had no gene match. This CDR3 is 11 amino acids long. CDR3 coding DNA: TGTGCCAGCGGGACAGGGAATGAGCAGTTCTTC. Protein product: CASGTGNEQFF.

The chain carries TRBV19 and TRBJ1-2, with 8 bases matching TRBD1. Trimming at V came to 6 bases and at J to 0 bases, leaving 12 bases not matched to a gene. The germline gives CDR1 LNHDA, CDR2 SQIVND (reference sequence). This CDR3 has 17 amino acids. DNA of the CDR3: TGTGCCAGTAGCCGATTCGGGACAGGATTAGCTAACTATGGCTACACCTTC. It codes for CASSRFGTGLANYGYTF.

The J gene is TRBJ2-7, the V gene TRBV7-2, with a weak D call TRBD1 (5 bases). From germline, CDR1 is SGHTA and CDR2 FQGNSA. V lost 3 bases, J lost 3 bases, and 9 bases lay in between. The CDR3 has 13 amino acids. In DNA, the CDR3 is TGTGCCAGCAGCTTGGGGCCAAACTACGAGCAGTACTTC. It encodes CASSLGPNYEQYF.

This chain links TRBV10-3 with TRBJ2-1, with 13 bases identical to TRBD2. After removal of 6 bases from V and 7 bases from J, the junction contained 3 bases not matched to a gene. Germline V gene lookup returns CDR1 ENHRY and CDR2 SYGVKD. The CDR3 is 14 residues long. The chain's CDR3 is CAIRTSGGRNEQFF. The CDR3 coding sequence is TGTGCCATCAGGACTAGCGGGGGGCGGAATGAGCAGTTCTTC.

The CDR3 region is CASSLSVSYNEQFF. The CDR3 DNA reads TGTGCCAGCAGCCTAAGCGTCTCCTACAATGAGCAGTTCTTC. The chain joins TRBV27 to TRBJ2-1; D not certain. This CDR3 region has 14 residues. V was cut by 6 bases and J by 0 bases, with 9 bases left in between. CDR1 is MNHEY, CDR2 SMNVEV, per germline (reference sequence).